This T cell receptor beta chain was recovered during a study of cytomegalovirus exposure and HLA in healthy donors. Whole-study context: Most donors, 81% of a few hundred genotyped, fell in the Caucasian-associated ancestry cluster.

The primer mix had 60 Vbeta and 13 Jbeta primers. As processed by the authors: Later reanalysis found 75 million to 100 million unique TCR beta chains, 10 million to 14 million of them shared. Libraries were prepared by immunoSEQ multiplex PCR; TCRdb keeps only in-frame clonotypes and omits some of them. That table gives V, J and clone size, and the DNA gave D and trimming. Among around 200,000 clones, around 83% were seen once, and the ten largest hold over 1.5%. Germline V gives CDR1 SEHNR, CDR2 FQNEAQ (reference sequence). V gave up 1 base and J gave up 7 bases, with 14 bases separating them. The CDR3 loop spans 15 amino acids.

The receptor's source is a man over 45 in good health and CMV-seronegative. The sequencing input was PBMCs. This chain connects TRBV7-9 to TRBJ1-5; TRBD1 might be the D (6 bases). CDR3 protein: CASSLGTEVGQPQHF. Here the CDR3 DNA reads TGTGCCAGCAGCTTAGGGACAGAGGTTGGCCAGCCCCAGCATTTT. The whole variable domain, filled in from reference TRBV7-9 and TRBJ1-5, reads DTGVSQNPRHKITKRGQNVTFRCDPISEHNRLYWYRQTLGQGPEFLTYFQNEAQLEKSRLLSDRFSAERPKGSFSTLEIQRTEQGDSAMYLCASSLGTEVGQPQHFGDGTRLSIL.